The source of this TCR beta chain is a study of cytomegalovirus exposure and HLA in healthy donors. The PCR made use of 60 Vbeta and 13 Jbeta primers. Only in-frame clones appear in the TCRdb table, and some are missing; sequencing was by immunoSEQ multiplex PCR. The sample includes 160,000 or so clones, around 82% of them seen just once. Donors in the study were healthy people who gave bone marrow. For this clone: The target antigen is unknown.

Whole-study results and caveats: Researchers had no immune exposure information except CMV serostatus available.

The specimen was PBMCs. This receptor was obtained from a woman aged 50 to 60 in good health and CMV-seropositive.

CDR3 protein: CASLKGDTHTDTQYF. CDR3 nucleotides: TGCGCCTCCCTGAAAGGGGACACCCACACAGATACGCAGTATTTT. This chain links TRBV5-1 with TRBJ2-3; tentatively, D is TRBD1 (6 bases). Germline lookup yields CDR1 SGHRS and CDR2 YFSETQ. V was trimmed by 10 bases and J by 2 bases, leaving 20 bases between them. This CDR3 has 15 residues.